The T cell receptor (beta chain) described here comes from a study of identical twins. Overall study findings and caveats: Models underestimated how often monozygotic twins shared out-of-frame TCR alpha. Within beta out-of-frame sequences, the excess sharing observed between twins was weaker.

This clonotype showed up just a few times. What it binds is not known. Healthy Caucasian individuals made up all the donors. Between the trimmed V and J ends, which lost 2 bases and 2 bases, there was a span of 13 bases. Germline assignment: CDR1 SGHRS and CDR2 YFSETQ. This CDR3 has 15 residues. cDNA molecules carried unique molecular identifiers, and template switching added a universal primer site. In TCRdb, the 5' RACE reads were re-called with MiXCR into one record per CDR3 protein. Here the sample spans 400,000 to 500,000 distinct CDR3 sequences, roughly 18% being singletons. This clonotype was sampled from a man between 50 and 59 years old in good health. Sequencing input: naive T cells sorted from blood. This chain uses TRBV5-1 with TRBJ1-1, with D uncertain. In nucleotides, the CDR3 is TGCGCCAGCAGCTTTCTTATTCCAGGCAACACTGAAGCTTTCTTT. Protein sequence: CASSFLIPGNTEAFF. Drawing the rest from reference TRBV5-1 and TRBJ1-1, the complete variable domain is KAGVTQTPRYLIKTRGQQVTLSCSPISGHRSVSWYQQTPGQGLQFLFEYFSETQRNKGNFPGRFSGRQFSNSRSEMNVSTLELGDSALYLCASSFLIPGNTEAFFGQGTRLTVV.